The entry below gives a single T cell receptor (beta chain) sequence along with its context. Its specific antigen is unknown. No base quality information exists; no much larger clone differs at one position. The source of the sample is a study of T cell responses to AZD1222 COVID-19 vaccine (TCRdb year 2021). In terms of the full investigation: AZD1222 recipients with second doses at about 4 weeks or about 12 weeks were pooled, because spike-specific TCR depth and breadth did not differ between schedules. TCR sequencing was performed for 233 trial participants, of whom 207 were given two doses of AZD1222 and approximately 25 were given two doses of MenACWY control vaccine. Trial participants were enrolled by age into subgroups of 18-55, 56-69 and 70-plus years, and approximately 150, 30 and 60 TCR-sequenced participants, respectively, were included in these subgroups.

The CDR3 spans 13 residues, from the cysteine through the phenylalanine. Kept here is only the CDR3 DNA, which spans 39 bases and is read in frame from base 1. From the germline V gene, CDR1 is SNHLY and CDR2 is FYNNEI. Trimming at the junction amounts to 8 bases on V and 8 bases on J, and the germline ends lie 16 bases apart. The CDR3 regions of human TCRbeta chains were analyzed by immunosequencing. On the authors' methods: Repertoire TCRs were checked for matches against a reference library of SARS-CoV-2-specific TCRs that had been generated using the MIRA antigen-specificity platform. Breadth was defined as the fraction of unique TCRs that were SARS-CoV-2-associated. Depth was defined as the fraction of total T cells that were SARS-CoV-2-associated. Using the MIRA data, each spike-specific TCR was assigned both to the spike region to which the TCR was reactive and to a CD4 or CD8 class. Log10-transformed breadth and depth values were compared by one-way ANOVA with Sidak's multiple comparisons tests. Held by TCRdb, this immuneACCESS table contains in-frame sequences only and omits some clones. Under half of the omission traces to an unresolved V gene where checked; the cause of the rest is unknown. The DNA was the basis for D and trimming; V, J and clone size are from that table. The sample records 150,000 to 170,000 clones, 88% of which are singletons. The ten largest clones add up to 3% to 3.5% of the sample.

The paper's findings and limits, for the study overall: A significant rise in spike-specific TCR breadth and depth was observed after two AZD1222 doses relative to day 0 and relative to MenACWY recipients. Because no day 14 peak-response samples were available, repertoires were characterized only after the peak T cell response. Most participants were white British and females outnumbered males, and the authors suggested that clonal diversity may have been underestimated. Vaccine-associated CD4 TCRs spanned the whole spike protein, with dominant responses in regions 160-218 and 743-854. Conclusions about previously exposed vaccinees are limited because only 5 or 6 AZD1222 recipients were SARS-CoV-2 seropositive at baseline. In the small 56-69-year group, the increase in depth fell short of significance, most likely because of low power. Reportedly, almost half of the unique spike-specific TCRs recognized epitopes lying outside the regions that are mutated in the B.1.351 and B.1.1.7 variants.

The sample's time point label is to be understood as: baseline before first vaccination. Vaccinee samples came from UK trials COV001 and COV002, including a single-blind randomized controlled phase 2/3 trial of AZD1222 (ChAdOx1 nCoV-19) in healthy adults. For TCRbeta chain sequencing, PBMC samples were collected from trial participants at day 0 and at day 28 after the second dose. The chain employs TRBV2 and TRBJ2-1; the D match is possibly TRBD1 or TRBD2, with 6 bases aligned in each. The specimen was peripheral blood, collected on day 0 of AZD1222 vaccination. This TCR was sampled from an adult in good health. The bases are TGTGCCAGCGAGAGACAGGAGGGCCATGAGCAGTTCTTC. Its amino acids are CASERQEGHEQFF.